This passage covers 3 T cell receptor beta chains from one sample sequenced in a study of T-cell reconstitution after alpha-beta-depleted transplantation in children. A TCRbeta library incorporating unique molecular identifiers was prepared. TCRdb reanalysed the PCR reads using MiXCR and keeps one entry per CDR3 protein. The data contain 540,000 or so distinct CDR3 sequences, roughly 23% of them singletons. Sample: PBMCs, mostly from graft donor cells, taken 360 days after TCRalphabeta/CD19-depleted stem cell transplant. The source is a boy younger than two who had a stem cell transplant for acute myeloid leukemia, so the T cells may come from the graft donor.

The chain combines TRBV12-3 or TRBV12-4 with TRBJ1-5; D is undetermined. The CDR3 consists of 15 residues. Trimming shortened V by 4 bases and J by 0 bases, and 10 bases separated the two germline ends. The DNA of the CDR3 is TGTGCCAGCAGTTCTCTGGGGATTAGCAATCAGCCCCAGCATTTT. It specifies CASSSLGISNQPQHF.

This clonotype has just a few counts. The J gene is TRBJ1-2, the V gene TRBV6-5; weak D call: TRBD1 (6 bases). V was pared by 4 bases and J by 8 bases, with 23 bases between. CDR1 is MNHEY, CDR2 SVGAGI, per germline. The CDR3 is made up of 16 amino acids. The CDR3 sequence is CASSFSSTGEGKGYTF. DNA of the CDR3: TGTGCCAGCAGTTTCTCTTCGACAGGTGAAGGTAAAGGCTACACCTTC.

This clonotype appeared a few times. The chain combines TRBV6-5 with TRBJ1-2, with a possible D match to TRBD1 (5 bases). Trimming left V 0 bases short and J 6 bases short, with 17 bases between. The CDR3 extends over 16 amino acids. In germline, CDR1 is MNHEY, CDR2 SVGAGI. DNA of the CDR3: TGTGCCAGCAGTTACTCGTCGCAGGGCTCCGCGCATGGCTACACCTTC. This codes for CASSYSSQGSAHGYTF.